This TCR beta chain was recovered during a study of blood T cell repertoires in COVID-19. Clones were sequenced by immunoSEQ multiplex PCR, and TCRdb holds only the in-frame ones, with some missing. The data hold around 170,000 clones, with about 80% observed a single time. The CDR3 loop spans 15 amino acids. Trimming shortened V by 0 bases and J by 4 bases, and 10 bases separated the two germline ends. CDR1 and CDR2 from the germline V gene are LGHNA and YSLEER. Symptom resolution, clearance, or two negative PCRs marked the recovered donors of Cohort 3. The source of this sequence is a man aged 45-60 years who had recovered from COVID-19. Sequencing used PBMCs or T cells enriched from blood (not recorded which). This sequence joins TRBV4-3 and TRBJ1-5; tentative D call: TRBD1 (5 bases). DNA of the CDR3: TGCGCCAGCAGCCAAGATCGGGGGAGGAATCAGCCCCAGCATTTT. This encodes CASSQDRGRNQPQHF.